This T cell receptor (beta chain) was identified during a study of blood T cell repertoires in COVID-19. Study at large: There were acute and convalescent COVID-19 samples, and they came from the United States, Italy and Spain. Sources were T cells, B-cell-depleted T cells, or PBMCs; the material itself was cDNA or gDNA.

As originally analysed: Amplification of reference gene primers was used by the study to estimate nucleated cell counts. Sequencing used immunoSEQ multiplex PCR; TCRdb keeps in-frame clones, though not all of them. Clone size and V and J calls were adopted from that table, with D and trimming inferred from the DNA. The table shows roughly 150,000 clones, with roughly 77% occurring only once. Germline V gene data show CDR1 as MDHEN and CDR2 as SYDVKM. V lost 1 base, J lost 4 bases, and 13 bases lay in between. This CDR3 has 15 residues. This clone was counted ten times or more. Input material: peripheral blood. The TCR comes from a man aged 55 to 70 with acute or convalescent COVID-19. This chain links TRBV28 with TRBJ1-2; D call uncertain. In nucleotides, the CDR3 is TGTGCCAGCAGTTTATTAGGAACAGCCATCTATGGCTACACCTTC. Its protein is CASSLLGTAIYGYTF.